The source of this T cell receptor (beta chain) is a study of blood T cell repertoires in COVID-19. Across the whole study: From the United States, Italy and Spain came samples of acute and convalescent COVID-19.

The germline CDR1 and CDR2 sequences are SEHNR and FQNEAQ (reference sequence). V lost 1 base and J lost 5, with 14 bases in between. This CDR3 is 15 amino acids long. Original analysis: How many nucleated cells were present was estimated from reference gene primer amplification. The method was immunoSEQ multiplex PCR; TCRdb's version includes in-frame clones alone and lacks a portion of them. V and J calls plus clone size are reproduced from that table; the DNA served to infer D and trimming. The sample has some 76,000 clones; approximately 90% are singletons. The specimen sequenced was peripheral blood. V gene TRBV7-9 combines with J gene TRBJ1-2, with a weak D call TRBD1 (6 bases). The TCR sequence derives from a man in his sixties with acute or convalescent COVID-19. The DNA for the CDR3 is TGTGCCAGCAGCTTAGGAGGACAGAGCTTTTATGGCTACACCTTC. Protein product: CASSLGGQSFYGYTF.